Below, 27 T cell receptor beta chains from the same sample are listed, as sequenced in a study of T-cell memory formation after mild COVID-19 (dated by TCRdb to the early 2020s). Library creation used 5' RACE. Instrument on record: Illumina NovaSeq 6000. In-frame beta chains were kept once TCRdb had trimmed the public reads at Q25 with fastp and called clones with MiXCR. Rows are unified per CDR3 protein, each entry keeping the most common DNA and genes. In this sample the table shows under 300,000 distinct CDR3 sequences, about a sixth of which occur a single time. Jointly, the top ten make up around 3.4% of the sample. Source material: PBMCs or a T cell subset sorted from them (not recorded which). Source of these receptors: a man aged 18 to 35 who had mild COVID-19 (a few samples of this study predate the infection). The sample titles of this study are shuffled in the database, so cell type and time point are left out; the donor was told from shared clones.

This rearrangement joins TRBV6-5 to TRBJ1-5, with D possibly TRBD1 on 5 matching bases. V lost 6 bases and J 5 bases, leaving 14 bases between the germline ends. Germline loops: CDR1 MNHEY, CDR2 SVGAGI. This CDR3 spans 14 amino acids. The CDR3 DNA is TGTGCCAGCAGAAAGGGACCTGAATATCAGCCCCAGCATTTT. Encoded protein: CASRKGPEYQPQHF.

This clonotype was recorded a few times. The chain has TRBV9 and TRBJ2-5; D may be TRBD2 (6 bases). The CDR3 runs to 15 residues. Trimming left V 3 bases short and J 0 bases short, with 12 bases between. CDR1 and CDR2 (germline): SGDLS, YYNGEE. The CDR3 sequence: CASSDPRDYQETQYF. In nucleotides, the CDR3 is TGTGCCAGCAGCGACCCCCGGGACTACCAAGAGACCCAGTACTTC.

This chain joins TRBV20-1 and TRBJ1-6, with 9 positions matching TRBD1. Germline V CDR1 and CDR2: DFQATT, SNEGSKA (reference sequence). The CDR3 loop spans 16 amino acids. After removal of 2 bases from V and 5 bases from J, the junction contained 7 bases not matched to a gene. The CDR3: CSARTSDRGDNSPLHF. CDR3 nucleotides: TGCAGTGCTAGAACCTCGGACAGGGGTGATAATTCACCCCTCCACTTT.

This chain connects TRBV20-1 to TRBJ1-1; maybe TRBD1 (6 bases). The CDR3 extends over 13 amino acids. Germline CDR1 is DFQATT and CDR2 is SNEGSKA (reference sequence). Trimming took 5 bases from V and 6 from J, leaving 16 bases between them. The chain's CDR3 is CSAGLNRVPEAFF. The CDR3 DNA sequence: TGCAGTGCTGGGTTGAACAGGGTCCCTGAAGCTTTCTTT.

The chain recombines TRBV7-9 with TRBJ1-2; D might be TRBD1 (5 bases). Germline V CDR1 and CDR2: SEHNR, FQNEAQ (reference sequence). The CDR3 loop spans 14 amino acids. V was shortened by 7 bases and J by 8 bases, with 20 bases between the two germline ends. CDR3 residues: CASTITGTLGGYTF. In nucleotides, the CDR3 is TGTGCCAGCACCATCACCGGGACCTTAGGCGGCTACACCTTC. The variable domain in full, with the rest retrieved from reference TRBV7-9 and TRBJ1-2, is DTGVSQNPRHKITKRGQNVTFRCDPISEHNRLYWYRQTLGQGPEFLTYFQNEAQLEKSRLLSDRFSAERPKGSFSTLEIQRTEQGDSAMYLCASTITGTLGGYTFGSGTRLTVV.

This chain joins TRBV19 and TRBJ2-3, with D uncertain. V was clipped by 7 bases and J by 2 bases, with 13 bases between them. The CDR3 has 14 residues. The germline gives CDR1 LNHDA, CDR2 SQIVND (reference sequence). CDR3 in amino acids: CASTEQRHTDTQYF. The CDR3 DNA follows: TGTGCCAGTACAGAACAACGGCACACAGATACGCAGTATTTT.

This clonotype turned up a few times. V and J are TRBV4-1 and TRBJ2-1, with D hard to call. The CDR3 runs to 14 residues. Trimming shortened V by 1 base and J by 6 bases, and 10 bases separated the two germline ends. Germline lookup yields CDR1 MGHRA and CDR2 YSYEKL. The CDR3 DNA sequence: TGCGCCAGCAGCCAAGGCGGCGGCGGCAATGAGCAGTTCTTC. This codes for CASSQGGGGNEQFF.

Only a few counts were recorded for this clonotype. This chain uses TRBV28 with TRBJ1-5; possibly TRBD1 for D (6 bases). This CDR3 has 14 amino acids. Germline V gene lookup returns CDR1 MDHEN and CDR2 SYDVKM. Trimming took 6 bases from V and 6 from J, leaving 15 bases between them. In DNA form, the CDR3 reads TGTGCCAGCAGAACAACAGGGAATCCTCAGCCCCAGCATTTT. It translates to CASRTTGNPQPQHF.

This clonotype has only a few counts. The chain carries TRBV12-3 or TRBV12-4 and TRBJ2-2; D uncertain. Deletions cut 6 bases from V and 3 bases from J, with 14 bases between. The CDR3 length is 15 residues. In DNA form, the CDR3 reads TGTGCCAGCAGACCTCCGGGCTCATACACCGGGGAGCTGTTTTTT. Protein product: CASRPPGSYTGELFF.

This clonotype was detected a few times. V gene TRBV20-1 combines with J gene TRBJ1-3; D possibly corresponds to TRBD1 (5 bases). Germline-derived CDR1 and CDR2 are DFQATT and SNEGSKA (reference sequence). V lost 0 bases and J 8 bases, leaving 17 bases between the germline ends. The CDR3 has 15 residues. CDR3 loop: CSARDPVSGDHTIYF. The CDR3 nucleotides read TGCAGTGCTAGAGATCCGGTTTCGGGGGATCACACCATATATTTT.

The CDR3 protein is CSAKTGNYGYTF. CDR3 in DNA: TGCAGTGCCAAAACAGGGAACTATGGCTACACCTTC. The chain recombines TRBV20-1 with TRBJ1-2; tentative D call: TRBD1 (6 bases). Trimming removed 6 bases from V and 2 bases from J, with 10 bases in between. The CDR3 extends over 12 amino acids. Germline loops: CDR1 DFQATT, CDR2 SNEGSKA (reference sequence).

This clonotype was recorded a few times. This chain links TRBV9 with TRBJ2-3, with D perhaps matching TRBD2 (5 bases). Between the trimmed V and J ends, which lost 0 bases and 6 bases, there was a span of 11 bases. The CDR3 runs 14 residues. Germline lookup yields CDR1 SGDLS and CDR2 YYNGEE. The CDR3 here is CASSVASGSDTQYF. CDR3 DNA: TGTGCCAGCAGCGTAGCTTCGGGGTCGGATACGCAGTATTTT.

This clonotype has ten or more counts. V usage is TRBV10-3 and J usage is TRBJ2-7, with a possible D match to TRBD2 (5 bases). The CDR3 covers 15 residues. Germline CDR1 and CDR2: ENHRY and SYGVKD. V was cut by 4 bases and J by 3 bases, with 16 bases left in between. The CDR3 is CAISAARGILYEQYF. DNA of the CDR3: TGTGCCATCAGTGCCGCGAGAGGGATACTCTACGAGCAGTACTTC.

This clonotype has just a few counts. The CDR3, as DNA: TGTGCCAGCAGCTTGGTTAGTCAGGGGGCCATCGGGGCTTTCTTT. It is translated as CASSLVSQGAIGAFF. This rearrangement joins TRBV5-5 to TRBJ1-1; 8 nucleotides align to TRBD1. CDR1 SGHKS and CDR2 YYEKEE come from the germline V gene (reference sequence). The CDR3 has 15 amino acids. V lost 0 bases to trimming and J lost 11 bases; unmatched junction nucleotides: 12.

This clonotype has more than one count but fewer than ten. The gene calls are TRBV5-1 and TRBJ1-1; the match to TRBD1 covers 8 bases. The length of the CDR3 is 15 residues. Unmatched junction bases numbered 5, after V lost 1 base and J lost 3 bases. Germline V lookup: CDR1 SGHRS, CDR2 YFSETQ. CDR3 DNA: TGCGCCAGCAGCTTGAGGACAGGGACGGACACTGAAGCTTTCTTT. Its protein is CASSLRTGTDTEAFF.

This clonotype was seen a handful of times. V is TRBV5-1 and J is TRBJ1-5, with TRBD1 identical over 7 bases. After removal of 4 bases from V and 0 bases from J, the junction contained 4 bases not matched to a gene. The CDR3 spans 15 residues. CDR1 is SGHRS, CDR2 YFSETQ, per germline. CDR3 loop: CASSPQGYSNQPQHF. DNA of the CDR3: TGCGCCAGCAGCCCACAGGGGTATAGCAATCAGCCCCAGCATTTT.

This clonotype was picked up a small number of times. The rearrangement links TRBV12-3 or TRBV12-4 to TRBJ2-2; a weak D match, TRBD1 (5 bases). The CDR3 runs to 15 residues. The ends were cut back, 6 bases at V and 2 bases at J, with 13 bases in the middle. CDR3 sequence (DNA): TGTGCCAGCAGCCCACAGGCGATCAACACCGGGGAGCTGTTTTTT. It translates to CASSPQAINTGELFF.

The V and J genes are TRBV9 and TRBJ1-6; D unclear. The CDR3 runs 15 residues. The ends were cut back, 4 bases at V and 7 bases at J, with 15 bases in the middle. Germline V gives CDR1 SGDLS, CDR2 YYNGEE. CDR3 loop: CASSPDPTANSPLHF. The DNA for the CDR3 is TGTGCCAGCAGCCCAGACCCGACGGCAAATTCACCCCTCCACTTT.

The V and J genes are TRBV20-1 and TRBJ2-5, with a possible D match to TRBD2 (6 bases). Germline CDR1 and CDR2: DFQATT and SNEGSKA (reference sequence). Trimming stripped 6 bases from V and 5 bases from J, with 22 bases between. The CDR3 extends over 15 amino acids. The CDR3 coding sequence is TGCAGTGCCTTCCTCCCAACTAGCTCGTGGGAGACCCAGTACTTC. Its protein is CSAFLPTSSWETQYF.

The J gene is TRBJ1-6, the V gene TRBV7-2; D not certain. V was clipped by 3 bases and J by 3 bases, with 15 bases between them. This CDR3 contains 17 residues. The germline gives CDR1 SGHTA, CDR2 FQGNSA. CDR3 amino acids: CASSLGPGQIYNSPLHF. DNA of the CDR3: TGTGCCAGCAGCTTGGGCCCCGGGCAGATCTATAATTCACCCCTCCACTTT.

The rearrangement joins TRBV4-3 to TRBJ1-2, with TRBD1 as a possible D gene (5 bases). V was trimmed by 0 bases and J by 8 bases, leaving 10 bases between them. Germline lookup yields CDR1 LGHNA and CDR2 YSLEER. The CDR3 has 13 amino acids. CDR3 residues: CASSQDGAGGYTF. Written as DNA, the CDR3 is TGCGCCAGCAGCCAAGATGGGGCGGGGGGCTACACCTTC.

The CDR3 DNA follows: TGCGCCAGCAGTGAGTTGTTGGCCTACGAGCAGTACTTC. Protein sequence: CASSELLAYEQYF. The J gene is TRBJ2-7, the V gene TRBV10-1; no reliable D call. Germline V CDR1 and CDR2: WNHNN, SYGVQD (reference sequence). Trimming removed 1 base from V and 2 bases from J, with 6 bases in between. The CDR3 extends over 13 amino acids.

The rearrangement joins TRBV6-5 to TRBJ1-1, with D maybe TRBD1 (6 bases). The germline CDR1 and CDR2 sequences are MNHEY and SVGAGI. V was trimmed by 6 bases and J by 8 bases, leaving 16 bases between them. CDR3 size: 13 residues. CDR3 sequence: CASSHGGSLEAFF. The CDR3 DNA is TGTGCCAGCAGCCACGGGGGCAGTCTAGAAGCTTTCTTT.

This clonotype has just a few counts. The rearrangement uses TRBV7-2 and TRBJ1-6; TRBD1 matches 10 bases. There are 16 residues in the CDR3. Germline-derived CDR1 and CDR2 are SGHTA and FQGNSA. Unmatched junction bases numbered 2, after V lost 5 bases and J lost 1 base. The CDR3 sequence: CASSRDRGSYNSPLHF. The CDR3 DNA sequence: TGTGCCAGCAGCCGGGACAGGGGTTCCTATAATTCACCCCTCCACTTT.

V and J are TRBV5-1 and TRBJ2-2; no clear D gene. Trimming cost V 5 bases and J 10 bases, with 12 bases left between them. Germline CDR1 SGHRS, CDR2 YFSETQ. The CDR3 is 12 residues long. CDR3 in DNA: TGCGCCAGCAGAGATCAACTGGAGGAGCTGTTTTTT. It translates to CASRDQLEELFF.

This clonotype showed up many times. The chain joins TRBV3-1 to TRBJ1-1; D perhaps matches TRBD1 (5 bases). Trimming pared 1 base from V and 1 base from J, leaving 7 bases between. The germline V gene has CDR1 LGHDT and CDR2 YNNKEL (reference sequence). The CDR3 runs to 14 residues. The CDR3 nucleotides are TGTGCCAGCAGCCAAGGACAGCCGAACACTGAAGCTTTCTTT. Translating it yields CASSQGQPNTEAFF.

CDR3 coding DNA: TGTGCCAGCAGCAAAGCATGGAGGTTGGAAGGCTACACCTTC. It yields the protein CASSKAWRLEGYTF. The V and J genes are TRBV21-1 and TRBJ1-2. TRBV21-1 is reported as a pseudogene. There are 14 residues in the CDR3.